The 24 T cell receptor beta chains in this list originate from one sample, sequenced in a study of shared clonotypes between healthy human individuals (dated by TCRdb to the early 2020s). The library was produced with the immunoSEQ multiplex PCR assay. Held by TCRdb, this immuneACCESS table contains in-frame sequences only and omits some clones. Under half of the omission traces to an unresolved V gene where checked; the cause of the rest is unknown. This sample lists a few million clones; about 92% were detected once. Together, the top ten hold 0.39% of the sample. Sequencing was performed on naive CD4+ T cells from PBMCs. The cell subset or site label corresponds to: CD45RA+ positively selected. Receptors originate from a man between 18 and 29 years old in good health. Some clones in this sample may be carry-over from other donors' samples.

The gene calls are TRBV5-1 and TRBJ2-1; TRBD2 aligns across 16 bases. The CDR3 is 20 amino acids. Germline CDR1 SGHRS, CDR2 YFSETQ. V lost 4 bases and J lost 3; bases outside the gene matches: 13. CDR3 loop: CASSNGTSGRETQLYNEQFF. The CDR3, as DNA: TGCGCCAGCAGCAACGGGACTAGCGGGAGGGAAACCCAACTCTACAATGAGCAGTTCTTC.

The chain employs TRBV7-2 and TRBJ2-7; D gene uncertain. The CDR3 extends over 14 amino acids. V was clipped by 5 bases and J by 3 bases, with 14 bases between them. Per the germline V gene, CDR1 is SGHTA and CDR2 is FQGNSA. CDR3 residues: CASSHRPILYEQYF. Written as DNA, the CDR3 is TGTGCCAGCAGCCACCGACCGATTCTCTACGAGCAGTACTTC.

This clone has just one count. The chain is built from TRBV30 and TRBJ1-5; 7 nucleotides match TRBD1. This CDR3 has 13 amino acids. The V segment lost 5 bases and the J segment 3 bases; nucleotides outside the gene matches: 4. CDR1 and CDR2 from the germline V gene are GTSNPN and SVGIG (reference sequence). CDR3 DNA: TGTGCCTGGGCCGGGACAGACAATCAGCCCCAGCATTTT. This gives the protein CAWAGTDNQPQHF.

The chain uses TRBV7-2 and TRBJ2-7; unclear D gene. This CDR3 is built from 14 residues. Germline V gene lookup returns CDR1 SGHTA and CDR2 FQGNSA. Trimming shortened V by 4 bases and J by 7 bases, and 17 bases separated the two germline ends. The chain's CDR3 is CASSYGRSLGEQYF. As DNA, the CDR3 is TGTGCCAGCAGCTACGGACGGTCTTTGGGGGAGCAGTACTTC.

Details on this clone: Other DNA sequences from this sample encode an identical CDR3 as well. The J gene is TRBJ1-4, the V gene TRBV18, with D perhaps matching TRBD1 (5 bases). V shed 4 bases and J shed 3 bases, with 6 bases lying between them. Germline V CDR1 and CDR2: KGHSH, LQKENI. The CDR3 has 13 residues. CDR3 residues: CASSRGANEKLFF. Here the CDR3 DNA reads TGTGCCAGCTCACGAGGGGCTAATGAAAAACTGTTTTTT.

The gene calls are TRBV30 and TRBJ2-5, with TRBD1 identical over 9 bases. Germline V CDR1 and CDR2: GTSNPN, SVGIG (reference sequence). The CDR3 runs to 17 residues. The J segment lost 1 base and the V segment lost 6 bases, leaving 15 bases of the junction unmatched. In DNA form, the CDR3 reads TGTGCCTGTACAACAGGGGGCCTCTCCTTTGTCCAAGAGACCCAGTACTTC. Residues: CACTTGGLSFVQETQYF.

The DNA for the CDR3 is TGCGCCAGCAGAGTCCCAGACTCTGGAAACACCATATATTTT. This translates into CASRVPDSGNTIYF. The rearrangement joins TRBV5-1 to TRBJ1-3; D not resolved. CDR1 is SGHRS, CDR2 YFSETQ, per germline. The CDR3 has 14 amino acids. Trimming pared 5 bases from V and 0 bases from J, leaving 9 bases between.

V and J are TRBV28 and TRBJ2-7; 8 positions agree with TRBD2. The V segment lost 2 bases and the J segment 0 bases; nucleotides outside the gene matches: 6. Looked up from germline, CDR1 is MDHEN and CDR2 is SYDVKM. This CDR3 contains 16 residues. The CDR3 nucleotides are TGTGCCAGCAGTTTAGGGTCGGGGGGGACCTCCTACGAGCAGTACTTC. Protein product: CASSLGSGGTSYEQYF.

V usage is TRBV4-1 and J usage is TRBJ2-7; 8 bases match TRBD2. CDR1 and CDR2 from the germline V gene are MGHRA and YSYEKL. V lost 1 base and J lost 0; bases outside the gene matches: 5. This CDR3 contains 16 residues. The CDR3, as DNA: TGCGCCAGCAGCCAAGGACTAGCGCGGGGCTCCTACGAGCAGTACTTC. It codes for CASSQGLARGSYEQYF.

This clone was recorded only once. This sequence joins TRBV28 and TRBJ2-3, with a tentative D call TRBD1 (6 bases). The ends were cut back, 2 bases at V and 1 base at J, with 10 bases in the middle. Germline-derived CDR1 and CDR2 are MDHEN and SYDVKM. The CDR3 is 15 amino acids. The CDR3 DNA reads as TGTGCCAGCAGTTTAGGGGACAAAGGCACAGATACGCAGTATTTT. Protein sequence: CASSLGDKGTDTQYF.

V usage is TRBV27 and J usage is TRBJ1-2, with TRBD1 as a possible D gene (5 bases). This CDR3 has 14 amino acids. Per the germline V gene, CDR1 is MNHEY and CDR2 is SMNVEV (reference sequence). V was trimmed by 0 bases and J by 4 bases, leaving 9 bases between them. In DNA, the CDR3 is TGTGCCAGCAGTTTATCCAGGGCTCCCTATGGCTACACCTTC. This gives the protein CASSLSRAPYGYTF.

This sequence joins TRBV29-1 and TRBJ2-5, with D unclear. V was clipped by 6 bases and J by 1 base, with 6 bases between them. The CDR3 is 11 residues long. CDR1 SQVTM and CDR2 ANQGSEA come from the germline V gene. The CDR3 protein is CSVIPQETQYF. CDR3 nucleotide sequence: TGCAGCGTCATACCCCAAGAGACCCAGTACTTC.

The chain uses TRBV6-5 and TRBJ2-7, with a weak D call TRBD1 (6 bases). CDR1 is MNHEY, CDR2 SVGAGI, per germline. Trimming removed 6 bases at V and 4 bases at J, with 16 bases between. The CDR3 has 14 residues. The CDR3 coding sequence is TGTGCCAGCAGCCACAGGGCACGAAATTACGAGCAGTACTTC. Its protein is CASSHRARNYEQYF.

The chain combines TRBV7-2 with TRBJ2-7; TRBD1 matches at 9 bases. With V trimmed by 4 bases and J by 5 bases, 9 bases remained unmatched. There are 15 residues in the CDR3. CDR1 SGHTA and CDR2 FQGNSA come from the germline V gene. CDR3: CASSSRQGVFDEQYF. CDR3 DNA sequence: TGTGCCAGCAGCTCCCGACAGGGGGTATTCGACGAGCAGTACTTC.

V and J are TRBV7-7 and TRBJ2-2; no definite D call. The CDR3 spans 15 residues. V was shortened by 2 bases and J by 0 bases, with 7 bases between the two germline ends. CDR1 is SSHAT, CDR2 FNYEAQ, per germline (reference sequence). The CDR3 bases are TGTGCCAGCAGCTTAACAGAAGCGAACACCGGGGAGCTGTTTTTT. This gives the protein CASSLTEANTGELFF. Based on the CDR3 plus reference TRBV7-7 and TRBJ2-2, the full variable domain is GAGVSQSPRYKVTKRGQDVTLRCDPISSHATLYWYQQALGQGPEFLTYFNYEAQPDKSGLPSDRFSAERPEGSISTLTIQRTEQRDSAMYRCASSLTEANTGELFFGEGSRLTVL.

The chain's CDR3 is CASRLQGTGHKNIQYF. As DNA, the CDR3 is TGTGCCAGCAGACTCCAAGGGACAGGCCACAAAAACATTCAGTACTTC. The chain joins TRBV27 to TRBJ2-4, with 8 positions matching TRBD1. Germline CDR1 is MNHEY and CDR2 is SMNVEV (reference sequence). V shed 6 bases and J 3 bases; nucleotides not matched to a gene: 10. The CDR3 consists of 16 residues.

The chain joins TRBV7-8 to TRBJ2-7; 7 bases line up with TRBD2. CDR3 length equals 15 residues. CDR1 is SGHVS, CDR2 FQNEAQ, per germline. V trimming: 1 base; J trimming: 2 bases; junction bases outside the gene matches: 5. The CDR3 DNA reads TGTGCCAGCAGCTTAGTAGTAGCGGGTACCTACGAGCAGTACTTC. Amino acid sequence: CASSLVVAGTYEQYF.

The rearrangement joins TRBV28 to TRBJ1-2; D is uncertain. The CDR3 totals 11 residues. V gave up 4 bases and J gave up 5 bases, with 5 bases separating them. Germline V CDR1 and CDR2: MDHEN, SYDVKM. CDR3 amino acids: CASSSKYGYTF. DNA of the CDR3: TGTGCCAGCAGTTCGAAGTATGGCTACACCTTC.

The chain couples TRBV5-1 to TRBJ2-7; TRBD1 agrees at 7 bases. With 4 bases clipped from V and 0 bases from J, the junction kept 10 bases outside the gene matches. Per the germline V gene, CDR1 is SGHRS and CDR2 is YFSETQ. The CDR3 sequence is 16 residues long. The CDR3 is CASSRRDSRSSYEQYF. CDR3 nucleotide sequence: TGCGCCAGCAGCCGACGGGACAGCCGTTCCTCCTACGAGCAGTACTTC.

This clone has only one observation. The chain's CDR3 is CASSQPPTSLEQYF. DNA of the CDR3: TGCGCCAGCAGCCAACCCCCGACTTCTCTGGAGCAGTACTTC. The chain combines TRBV4-1 with TRBJ2-7; no clear D. CDR3 length: 14 residues. Germline CDR1 and CDR2: MGHRA and YSYEKL. V lost 2 bases to trimming and J lost 7 bases, with 15 bases between them.

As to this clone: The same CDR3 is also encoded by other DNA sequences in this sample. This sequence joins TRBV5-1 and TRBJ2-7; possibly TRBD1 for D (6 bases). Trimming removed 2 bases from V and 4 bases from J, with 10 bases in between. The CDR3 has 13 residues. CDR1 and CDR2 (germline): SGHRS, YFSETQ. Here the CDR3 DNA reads TGCGCCAGCAGCTTACAGGGCGGGTACGAGCAGTACTTC. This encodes CASSLQGGYEQYF.

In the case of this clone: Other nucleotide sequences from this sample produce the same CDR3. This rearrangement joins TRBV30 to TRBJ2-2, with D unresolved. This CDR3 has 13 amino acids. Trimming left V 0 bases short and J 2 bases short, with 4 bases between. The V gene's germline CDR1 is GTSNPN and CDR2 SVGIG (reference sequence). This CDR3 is CAWSVLNTGELFF. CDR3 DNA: TGTGCCTGGAGTGTACTCAACACCGGGGAGCTGTTTTTT.

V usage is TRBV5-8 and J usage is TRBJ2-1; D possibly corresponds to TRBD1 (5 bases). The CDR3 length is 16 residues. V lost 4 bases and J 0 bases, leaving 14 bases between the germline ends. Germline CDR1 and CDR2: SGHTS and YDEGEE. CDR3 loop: CASSPRAHSSYNEQFF. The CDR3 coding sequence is TGTGCCAGCAGCCCCAGGGCTCACTCCTCCTACAATGAGCAGTTCTTC.

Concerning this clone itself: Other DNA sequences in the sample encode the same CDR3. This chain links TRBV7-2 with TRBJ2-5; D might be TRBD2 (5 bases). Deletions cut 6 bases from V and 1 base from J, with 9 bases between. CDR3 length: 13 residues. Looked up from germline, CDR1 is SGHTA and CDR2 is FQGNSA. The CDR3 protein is CASSRGSQETQYF. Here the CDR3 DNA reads TGTGCCAGCAGTCGAGGGTCCCAAGAGACCCAGTACTTC. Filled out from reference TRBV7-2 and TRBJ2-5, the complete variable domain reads GAGVSQSPSNKVTEKGKDVELRCDPISGHTALYWYRQSLGQGLEFLIYFQGNSAPDKSGLPSDRFSAERTGGSVSTLTIQRTQQEDSAVYLCASSRGSQETQYFGPGTRLLVL.